This T cell receptor (beta chain) is drawn from a study of beta chain features in type 1 diabetes (dated by TCRdb to the late 2010s). The study in broad terms: Mean age, gender distribution, total cell number and subset yield did not differ between patients and healthy donors. A total of roughly 98,000,000 sorted cells were examined across all samples, and a strong correlation was observed between cell number per subset and RNA yield. In the study, recently diagnosed type 1 diabetes patients and matched healthy donors were compared on the TCRB repertoires of their sorted circulating CD4+ T cell subsets. Naive and central memory subsets were obtained from all 30 or so donors, but regulatory and stem cell-like memory subsets were isolated from only 8 patients and roughly eight healthy donors. What the research found in general, with its limitations: Shorter templates might be favored by PCR, yet because patient and control samples were amplified and corrected together, any such skew would affect both groups equally. At VDJ recombination sites, type 1 diabetes patients had fewer insertions and more deleted nucleotides, which implies abnormalities in thymic rearrangement. In all four CD4+ subsets, TCRB CDR3 length was moderately but significantly shorter in type 1 diabetes patients. Naive, central memory and regulatory TCRB repertoires appeared to be more alike among patients than among healthy donors. Only small numbers of individuals were included in the HLA sub-analyses, which left unresolved whether HLA type had any influence on TCRB rearrangement. Because cDNA was sequenced instead of genomic DNA, activated cells with high expression could be over-represented, although the groups did not differ in activation or CD3 levels.

CDR1 and CDR2 are drawn from the germline V gene: MDHEN, SYDVKM. Counted from cysteine to phenylalanine, this CDR3 has 12 amino acids. Of all the DNA, just the CDR3 is kept, 36 bases in frame from base 1. V sheds 3 bases and J sheds 6 bases, leaving 8 bases between their ends. A word on this clone: The clone's antigen remains unknown. Per-base quality was not reported, and no clone a single base away is much larger than it.

The entire isolated RNA was reverse transcribed using the High Capacity cDNA Reverse Transcription Kit, and thus expressed TCRB transcripts were sequenced. Deep immunoSEQ sequencing was performed on naive, central memory and regulatory T cell samples, with an average of about 3.6 million total reads per sample. Sorted cells were lysed in RLT buffer and RNA was extracted with DNase-treated RNeasy Micro or Mini kits, depending on cell number. To prevent cross-contamination, every cell subset was processed on its own, while patient and healthy donor samples were processed together. TCRB sequences were amplified from cDNA with the immunoSEQ multiplex PCR, producing 87-bp fragments spanning the CDR3 region. Amplicons were sequenced on the Illumina HiSeq platform. On the authors' methods: PCR bias was corrected computationally using synthetic template baselines, and reads within Hamming distance 2 were collapsed, with unmergeable singletons discarded. By aligning reads against IMGT, V, D and J genes, CDR3 length, and insertions or deletions at six rearrangement sites were assigned. Within each subset, clonotype counts were normalized to sorted cell number, and only after that were true diversity and Gini coefficients computed with the tcR R package. Repertoire sharing was quantified using the overlap coefficient calculated on TCRB nucleotide sequences. TCRdb carries this immuneACCESS record with in-frame sequences only. Its versions omit some clonotypes, under half of them owing to an unresolved V gene in the studies checked, with the rest unexplained. D and trimming were read from the DNA, whereas the V and J calls and clone size are those reported in that table. Here the sample has around 200,000 clones; about 12% occur a single time. The ten top clones hold about 0.66% of the sample.

A single peripheral blood draw of approximately 110 mL on average was collected from each donor into heparinised tubes. A BD FACSAria II was used to sort naive, central memory, regulatory and stem cell-like memory CD4+ T cells with a panel that included CD45RO, CCR7, CD25, CD127, CD95 and CD27. Every sorted population had a purity above 98%. PBMCs were isolated right away by Lymphoprep density gradient centrifugation and were stained directly, without culture. Samples were stained and sorted in pairs, with one healthy donor and one patient per experiment, so that batch effects were minimized. Material for sequencing was central memory CD4+ T cells from blood. The receptor chain draws on TRBV28 and TRBJ1-2, and possibly TRBD1, on 5 matching bases. The TCR was taken from a woman younger than 35 in good health. The CDR3 protein: CASSFRGNGYTF. The nucleotide sequence reads TGTGCCAGCAGTTTCCGGGGGAATGGCTACACCTTC.